This T cell receptor beta chain was sequenced during a study of T cells in Graves' hyperthyroidism and ophthalmopathy. In this sample, this clonotype turned up many times. The J segment lost 0 bases and the V segment lost 6 bases, leaving 5 bases of the junction unmatched. There are 15 residues in the CDR3. Germline CDR1 reads SGHAT; CDR2 reads FQNNGV. The investigators amplified TCR beta CDR3 regions from RNA transcripts. First-round RT-PCR of the TCR CDR3 relied on the HTBI primer set. Via MiXCR, TCRdb re-called the multiplex PCR reads, giving one row per CDR3 protein. Among about 380,000 distinct CDR3 sequences listed, 15% to 20% were seen once.

The TCR sequence derives from a man aged 18 to 30 with Graves' ophthalmopathy. The V call is TRBV11-2, the J call TRBJ2-3; TRBD2 aligns across 8 bases. What was sequenced was blood. This chain's CDR3 is CASRSQRGSTDTQYF. CDR3 DNA sequence: TGTGCCAGCAGATCCCAGCGGGGGAGCACAGATACGCAGTATTTT.